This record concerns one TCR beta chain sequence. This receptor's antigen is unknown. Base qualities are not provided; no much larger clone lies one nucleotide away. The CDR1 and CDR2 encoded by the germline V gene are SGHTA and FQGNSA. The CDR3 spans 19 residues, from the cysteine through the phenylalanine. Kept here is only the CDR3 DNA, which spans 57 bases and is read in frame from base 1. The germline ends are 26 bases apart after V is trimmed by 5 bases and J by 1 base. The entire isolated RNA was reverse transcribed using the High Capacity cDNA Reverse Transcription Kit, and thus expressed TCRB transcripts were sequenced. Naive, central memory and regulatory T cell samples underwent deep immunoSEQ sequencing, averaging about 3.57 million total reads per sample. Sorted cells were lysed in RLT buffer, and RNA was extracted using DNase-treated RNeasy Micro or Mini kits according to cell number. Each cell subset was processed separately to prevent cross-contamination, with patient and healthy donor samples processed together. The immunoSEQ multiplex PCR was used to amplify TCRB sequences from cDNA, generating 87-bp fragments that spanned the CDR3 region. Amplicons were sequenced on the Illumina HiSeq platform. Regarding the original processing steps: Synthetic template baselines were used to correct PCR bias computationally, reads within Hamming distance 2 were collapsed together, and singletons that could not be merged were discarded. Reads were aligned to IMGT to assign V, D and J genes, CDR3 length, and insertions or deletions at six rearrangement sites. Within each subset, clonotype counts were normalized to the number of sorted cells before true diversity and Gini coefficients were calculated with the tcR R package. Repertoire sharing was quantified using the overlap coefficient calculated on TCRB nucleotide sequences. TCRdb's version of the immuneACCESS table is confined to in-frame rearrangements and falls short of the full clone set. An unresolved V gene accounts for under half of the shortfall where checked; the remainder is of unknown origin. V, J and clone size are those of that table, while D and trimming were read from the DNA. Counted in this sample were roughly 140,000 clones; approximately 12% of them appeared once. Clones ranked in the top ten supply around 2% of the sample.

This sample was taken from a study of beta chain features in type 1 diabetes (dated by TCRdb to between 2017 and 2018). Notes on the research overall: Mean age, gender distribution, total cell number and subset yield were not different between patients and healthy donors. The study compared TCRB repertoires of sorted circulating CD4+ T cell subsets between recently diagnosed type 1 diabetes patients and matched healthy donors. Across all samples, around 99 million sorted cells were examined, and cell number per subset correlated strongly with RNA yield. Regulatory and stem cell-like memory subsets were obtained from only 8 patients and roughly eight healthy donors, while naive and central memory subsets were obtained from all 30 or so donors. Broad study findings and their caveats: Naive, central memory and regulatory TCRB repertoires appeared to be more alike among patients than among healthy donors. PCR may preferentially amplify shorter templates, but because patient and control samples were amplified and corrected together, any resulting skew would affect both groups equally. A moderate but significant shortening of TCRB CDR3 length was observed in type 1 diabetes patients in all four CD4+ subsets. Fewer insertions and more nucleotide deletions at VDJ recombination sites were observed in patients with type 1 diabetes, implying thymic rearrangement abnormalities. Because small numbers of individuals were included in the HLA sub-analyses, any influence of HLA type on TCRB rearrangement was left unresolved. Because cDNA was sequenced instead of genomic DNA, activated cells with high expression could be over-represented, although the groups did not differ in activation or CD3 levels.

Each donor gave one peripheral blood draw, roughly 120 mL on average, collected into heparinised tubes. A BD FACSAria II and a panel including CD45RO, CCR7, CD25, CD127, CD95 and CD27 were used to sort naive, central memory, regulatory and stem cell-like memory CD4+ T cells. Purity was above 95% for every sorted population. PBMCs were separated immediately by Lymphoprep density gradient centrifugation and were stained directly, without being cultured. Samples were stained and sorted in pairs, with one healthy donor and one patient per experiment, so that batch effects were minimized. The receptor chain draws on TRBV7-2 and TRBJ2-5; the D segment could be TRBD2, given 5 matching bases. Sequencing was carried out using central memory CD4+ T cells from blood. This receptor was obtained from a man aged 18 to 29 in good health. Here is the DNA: TGTGCCAGCAGCCCCCTTAACCCGGGGATACGAACACTCCAAGAGACCCAGTACTTC. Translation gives CASSPLNPGIRTLQETQYF.